This is a list of T cell receptor beta chains from one sample in a study of blood T cells in healthy people across ages. In TCRdb, the 5' RACE reads were re-called with MiXCR into one record per CDR3 protein. Among over 1,500,000 distinct CDR3 sequences listed, more than 35% were seen once. What was sequenced was blood. These receptor sequences come from a human donor in good health. Both conserved end residues are part of each CDR3. Fields, in order: J gene, CDR3 length, V gene, clone size, D gene, CDR3 DNA, CDR3 protein. The D gene is left open where the match is weak. Some rows mark clone size as missing; the rest say once, few, many or name a class of expanded clone.

j_call: TRBJ2-1
cdr3_length: 17
v_call: TRBV4-2
clone_size: -
d_call: -
cdr3_nt: TGTGCCAGCAGCCAAGATCGTAAGGGGAGCTCCTACAATGAGCAGTTCTTC
cdr3_aa: CASSQDRKGSSYNEQFF

j_call: TRBJ2-7
cdr3_length: 14
v_call: TRBV20-1
clone_size: -
d_call: -
cdr3_nt: TGCAGTGCTATGAGCATTCCCAGAATATACGAGCAGTACTTC
cdr3_aa: CSAMSIPRIYEQYF

j_call: TRBJ2-7
cdr3_length: 15
v_call: TRBV5-1
clone_size: -
d_call: -
cdr3_nt: TGCGCCAGCAGGGCCGACAGGAGGAGCTCCTACGAGCAGTACTTC
cdr3_aa: CASRADRRSSYEQYF

j_call: TRBJ2-3
cdr3_length: 16
v_call: TRBV5-1
clone_size: few
d_call: -
cdr3_nt: TGCGCCAGCAGCTCCGCCGGGACCTCTAGCACAGATACGCAGTATTTT
cdr3_aa: CASSSAGTSSTDTQYF

j_call: TRBJ2-3
cdr3_length: 13
v_call: TRBV7-2
clone_size: few
d_call: -
cdr3_nt: TGTGCCTGCAGAAATGACGGGCCAGATACGCAGTATTTT
cdr3_aa: CACRNDGPDTQYF

j_call: TRBJ2-3
cdr3_length: 15
v_call: TRBV11-2
clone_size: few
d_call: -
cdr3_nt: TGTGCCAGCAGCTCCAAGACACCTAGCACAGATACGCAGTATTTT
cdr3_aa: CASSSKTPSTDTQYF

j_call: TRBJ2-3
cdr3_length: 16
v_call: TRBV29-1
clone_size: -
d_call: TRBD2
cdr3_nt: TGCAGCCGTAGCGGGGGGTCTCTAGAAAGCACAGATACGCAGTATTTT
cdr3_aa: CSRSGGSLESTDTQYF

j_call: TRBJ2-7
cdr3_length: 16
v_call: TRBV7-9
clone_size: -
d_call: TRBD1
cdr3_nt: TGTGCCAGCAGCTTGGGAATCGGGACAGGGGTCAACGAGCAGTACTTC
cdr3_aa: CASSLGIGTGVNEQYF

j_call: TRBJ1-5
cdr3_length: 15
v_call: TRBV21-1
clone_size: -
d_call: -
cdr3_nt: TGTGCCAGCAGCAAAGGGGACAGGGGGTATCAGCCCCAGCATTTT
cdr3_aa: CASSKGDRGYQPQHF

j_call: TRBJ2-7
cdr3_length: 13
v_call: TRBV20-1
clone_size: -
d_call: -
cdr3_nt: TGCAGTGCCAGGAGGGCCCGGTCGTTTGAGCAGTACTTC
cdr3_aa: CSARRARSFEQYF

j_call: TRBJ1-2
cdr3_length: 13
v_call: TRBV3-1
clone_size: few
d_call: -
cdr3_nt: TGTGCCAGCAGTCGCAGGTTGGGCTATGGCTACACCTTC
cdr3_aa: CASSRRLGYGYTF

j_call: TRBJ1-1
cdr3_length: 15
v_call: TRBV4-1
clone_size: -
d_call: TRBD1
cdr3_nt: TGCGCCAGCAGCCGTGACAGGGGGCCGAACACTGAAGCTTTCTTT
cdr3_aa: CASSRDRGPNTEAFF

j_call: TRBJ2-6
cdr3_length: 14
v_call: TRBV20-1
clone_size: many
d_call: -
cdr3_nt: TGCAGTGCTAGTCGGAGCTCTGGGGCCAACGTCCTGACTTTC
cdr3_aa: CSASRSSGANVLTF

j_call: TRBJ2-1
cdr3_length: 16
v_call: TRBV19
clone_size: -
d_call: TRBD2
cdr3_nt: TGTGCCAGTAGTATTATAGCGGGGGGGCGAAACAATGAGCAGTTCTTC
cdr3_aa: CASSIIAGGRNNEQFF

j_call: TRBJ2-7
cdr3_length: 17
v_call: TRBV27
clone_size: -
d_call: -
cdr3_nt: TGTGCCAGCAGTTTACAGGGGGGAGGCGGTAAAACCTACGAGCAGTACTTC
cdr3_aa: CASSLQGGGGKTYEQYF

j_call: TRBJ2-6
cdr3_length: 14
v_call: TRBV5-1
clone_size: -
d_call: -
cdr3_nt: TGCGCCAGCACAGACGTCTCTGGGGCCAACGTCCTGACTTTC
cdr3_aa: CASTDVSGANVLTF

j_call: TRBJ2-3
cdr3_length: 14
v_call: TRBV20-1
clone_size: -
d_call: TRBD2
cdr3_nt: TGCAGTGCTAGCGAGCGGGGGGGCGCAGATACGCAGTATTTT
cdr3_aa: CSASERGGADTQYF

j_call: TRBJ1-5
cdr3_length: 14
v_call: TRBV6-2/TRBV6-3
clone_size: -
d_call: -
cdr3_nt: TGTGCCAGCAGTTACAGGGGGACCGCGGTACCCCAGCATTTT
cdr3_aa: CASSYRGTAVPQHF

j_call: TRBJ1-4
cdr3_length: 16
v_call: TRBV4-1
clone_size: -
d_call: -
cdr3_nt: TGCGCCAGCAGCCGGACTCCCCCGACGGGGAATGAAAAACTGTTTTTT
cdr3_aa: CASSRTPPTGNEKLFF

j_call: TRBJ1-2
cdr3_length: 13
v_call: TRBV21-1
clone_size: -
d_call: -
cdr3_nt: TGTGCCAGCAGCACAGGACAGAGCTATGGCTACACCTTC
cdr3_aa: CASSTGQSYGYTF

j_call: TRBJ1-2
cdr3_length: 12
v_call: TRBV20-1
clone_size: -
d_call: -
cdr3_nt: TGCAGTGCGACACAGAACTACTATGGCTACACCTTC
cdr3_aa: CSATQNYYGYTF

j_call: TRBJ1-2
cdr3_length: 15
v_call: TRBV4-3
clone_size: -
d_call: TRBD1
cdr3_nt: TGCGCCAGCAGCCAAGTCGACAGGGCAGGGTATGGCTACACCTTC
cdr3_aa: CASSQVDRAGYGYTF

j_call: TRBJ2-7
cdr3_length: 13
v_call: TRBV20-1
clone_size: -
d_call: -
cdr3_nt: TGCAGTGCTACACAAACACAAACCTACGAGCAGTACTTC
cdr3_aa: CSATQTQTYEQYF

j_call: TRBJ2-7
cdr3_length: 12
v_call: TRBV28
clone_size: few
d_call: TRBD1
cdr3_nt: TGTGCCAGCGACAGGGGGCCTTGGGAGCAGTACTTC
cdr3_aa: CASDRGPWEQYF

j_call: TRBJ2-4
cdr3_length: 14
v_call: TRBV7-2
clone_size: few
d_call: -
cdr3_nt: TGTGCCAGCAGCTTAATTTTGGAGGGGGGGGCCCAGTACTTC
cdr3_aa: CASSLILEGGAQYF

j_call: TRBJ2-5
cdr3_length: 15
v_call: TRBV7-2
clone_size: few
d_call: -
cdr3_nt: TGTGCCAGCAGCCTAAGGCCGTCTAGCCAAGAGACCCAGTACTTC
cdr3_aa: CASSLRPSSQETQYF

j_call: TRBJ2-7
cdr3_length: 15
v_call: TRBV20-1
clone_size: -
d_call: TRBD2
cdr3_nt: TGCAGTGCTATCCAAGGTAGCGGGGTATGGTACGAGCAGTACTTC
cdr3_aa: CSAIQGSGVWYEQYF

j_call: TRBJ1-4
cdr3_length: 14
v_call: TRBV20-1
clone_size: few
d_call: -
cdr3_nt: TGCAGTGCTAGAGCTTTAGTTTCGAGTGAAAAACTGTTTTTT
cdr3_aa: CSARALVSSEKLFF

j_call: TRBJ2-1
cdr3_length: 19
v_call: TRBV7-7
clone_size: once
d_call: TRBD2
cdr3_nt: TGTGCCAGCAGCGCGCTCCTAGCGGGGGTCCCCAAGTCCTACAATGAGCAGTTCTTC
cdr3_aa: CASSALLAGVPKSYNEQFF

j_call: TRBJ1-1
cdr3_length: 15
v_call: TRBV7-9
clone_size: once
d_call: -
cdr3_nt: TGTGCCAGCAGCTTACAGGGCATCGGGAACACTGAAGCTTTCTTT
cdr3_aa: CASSLQGIGNTEAFF

j_call: TRBJ2-3
cdr3_length: 14
v_call: TRBV5-1
clone_size: -
d_call: -
cdr3_nt: TGCGCCAGCAGCTCTTTTGGGAGTTTAGATACGCAGTATTTT
cdr3_aa: CASSSFGSLDTQYF

j_call: TRBJ1-1
cdr3_length: 12
v_call: TRBV3-1
clone_size: few
d_call: -
cdr3_nt: TGTGCCAGCTCACCAGCTAACACTGAAGCTTTCTTT
cdr3_aa: CASSPANTEAFF

j_call: TRBJ1-2
cdr3_length: 14
v_call: TRBV12-5
clone_size: -
d_call: TRBD1
cdr3_nt: TGTGCTAGTGGACTGGCAGGGGGAGGGAGTGGCTACACCTTC
cdr3_aa: CASGLAGGGSGYTF

j_call: TRBJ2-1
cdr3_length: 14
v_call: TRBV7-2
clone_size: -
d_call: TRBD2
cdr3_nt: TGTGCCAGCAGCCAGCGGGGGCTCCACAATGAGCAGTTCTTC
cdr3_aa: CASSQRGLHNEQFF

j_call: TRBJ2-5
cdr3_length: 14
v_call: TRBV4-3
clone_size: many
d_call: -
cdr3_nt: TGCGCCAGCAGCCAAGATGTAGGACAAGAGACCCAGTACTTC
cdr3_aa: CASSQDVGQETQYF

j_call: TRBJ1-4
cdr3_length: 15
v_call: TRBV19
clone_size: -
d_call: -
cdr3_nt: TGTGCCAGTAGTATAGATCCTACCGGAAGTGAAAAACTGTTTTTT
cdr3_aa: CASSIDPTGSEKLFF

j_call: TRBJ1-4
cdr3_length: 15
v_call: TRBV20-1
clone_size: few
d_call: -
cdr3_nt: TGCAGTGCCACAAGGGAGAGCCAGGGAGGGGAAAAACTGTTTTTT
cdr3_aa: CSATRESQGGEKLFF

j_call: TRBJ2-7
cdr3_length: 16
v_call: TRBV2
clone_size: -
d_call: -
cdr3_nt: TGTGCCAGCAGTGAAGGTGAAGGTGTCCTAGTACATGAGCAGTACTTC
cdr3_aa: CASSEGEGVLVHEQYF

j_call: TRBJ1-5
cdr3_length: 15
v_call: TRBV12-3/TRBV12-4
clone_size: few
d_call: -
cdr3_nt: TGTGCCAGCAGTTTAGACTGGGACACCAATCAGCCCCAGCATTTT
cdr3_aa: CASSLDWDTNQPQHF

j_call: TRBJ1-2
cdr3_length: 15
v_call: TRBV11-2
clone_size: -
d_call: -
cdr3_nt: TGTGCCAGCAGCTTTAGCTTCGGACAGCACTATGGCTACACCTTC
cdr3_aa: CASSFSFGQHYGYTF

j_call: TRBJ2-7
cdr3_length: 16
v_call: TRBV7-8
clone_size: -
d_call: TRBD1
cdr3_nt: TGTGCCAGCAGCCGGGATACAGGGGGTTTCTCCTACGAGCAGTACTTC
cdr3_aa: CASSRDTGGFSYEQYF

j_call: TRBJ1-2
cdr3_length: 13
v_call: TRBV7-8
clone_size: few
d_call: TRBD1
cdr3_nt: TGTGCCAGCAGCGAGGGACAGAAGTACGGCTACACCTTC
cdr3_aa: CASSEGQKYGYTF

j_call: TRBJ1-4
cdr3_length: 14
v_call: TRBV20-1
clone_size: -
d_call: -
cdr3_nt: TGCAGTGTTAGAGATCTGGCGGCGGAGGAAAAACTGTTTTTT
cdr3_aa: CSVRDLAAEEKLFF

j_call: TRBJ1-2
cdr3_length: 16
v_call: TRBV4-2
clone_size: -
d_call: TRBD1
cdr3_nt: TGTGCCAGCAGCCAAGAGTCCGGACAGGGATTGCGTGGCTACACCTTC
cdr3_aa: CASSQESGQGLRGYTF

j_call: TRBJ1-4
cdr3_length: 12
v_call: TRBV2
clone_size: few
d_call: -
cdr3_nt: TGTGCCAGCGGTCAGCCTAATGAAAAACTGTTTTTT
cdr3_aa: CASGQPNEKLFF

j_call: TRBJ1-5
cdr3_length: 13
v_call: TRBV2
clone_size: -
d_call: -
cdr3_nt: TGTGCCAGCCGGACCGACGGGGATCAGCCCCAGCATTTT
cdr3_aa: CASRTDGDQPQHF

j_call: TRBJ1-1
cdr3_length: 14
v_call: TRBV20-1
clone_size: -
d_call: TRBD1
cdr3_nt: TGCAGTGCTAGATCCGGACAGGGAGGGCCTGAAGCTTTCTTT
cdr3_aa: CSARSGQGGPEAFF

j_call: TRBJ1-1
cdr3_length: 17
v_call: TRBV12-5
clone_size: few
d_call: -
cdr3_nt: TGTGCTAGTGGTTTGGTACTGGGAGGGGGGATCGACACTGAAGCTTTCTTT
cdr3_aa: CASGLVLGGGIDTEAFF

j_call: TRBJ2-5
cdr3_length: 15
v_call: TRBV4-1
clone_size: -
d_call: -
cdr3_nt: TGCGCCAGCAGCCAAGAGAACAGGGTGGGAGAGACCCAGTACTTC
cdr3_aa: CASSQENRVGETQYF

j_call: TRBJ1-2
cdr3_length: 14
v_call: TRBV7-3
clone_size: -
d_call: TRBD1
cdr3_nt: TGTGCCAGCAACAAGGACAGGGAAGGGGTTGGCTACACCTTC
cdr3_aa: CASNKDREGVGYTF

j_call: TRBJ2-5
cdr3_length: 14
v_call: TRBV9
clone_size: few
d_call: -
cdr3_nt: TGTGCCAGCAGCCCCCATATGGGCCAAGAGACCCAGTACTTC
cdr3_aa: CASSPHMGQETQYF

j_call: TRBJ2-7
cdr3_length: 14
v_call: TRBV10-3
clone_size: once
d_call: -
cdr3_nt: TGTGCCATCGGTTACAGGGAAAGGGGCTACGAGCAGTACTTC
cdr3_aa: CAIGYRERGYEQYF

j_call: TRBJ2-3
cdr3_length: 14
v_call: TRBV5-1
clone_size: few
d_call: -
cdr3_nt: TGCGCCAGCAACATCCGGGACTTCACAGATACGCAGTATTTT
cdr3_aa: CASNIRDFTDTQYF

j_call: TRBJ2-5
cdr3_length: 15
v_call: TRBV28
clone_size: few
d_call: -
cdr3_nt: TGTGCCAGCAGTACCACCCTTACAGACCAAGAGACCCAGTACTTC
cdr3_aa: CASSTTLTDQETQYF

j_call: TRBJ1-4
cdr3_length: 18
v_call: TRBV5-4
clone_size: -
d_call: -
cdr3_nt: TGTGCCAGCAGCCGGGGGGTCCTTTCGAGGGCAACTAATGAAAAACTGTTTTTT
cdr3_aa: CASSRGVLSRATNEKLFF

j_call: TRBJ2-1
cdr3_length: 16
v_call: TRBV5-1
clone_size: few
d_call: -
cdr3_nt: TGCGCCAGCAGCTTGGACCCCCCGACAGGCCCCGATGAGCAGTTCTTC
cdr3_aa: CASSLDPPTGPDEQFF

j_call: TRBJ2-5
cdr3_length: 15
v_call: TRBV3-1
clone_size: few
d_call: -
cdr3_nt: TGTGCCAGCAGTCGCCCGGGCCGAGATCAAGAGACCCAGTACTTC
cdr3_aa: CASSRPGRDQETQYF

j_call: TRBJ2-2
cdr3_length: 14
v_call: TRBV19
clone_size: -
d_call: -
cdr3_nt: TGTGCCAGTAGTATTGTGGGGGACACCGGGGAGCTGTTTTTT
cdr3_aa: CASSIVGDTGELFF